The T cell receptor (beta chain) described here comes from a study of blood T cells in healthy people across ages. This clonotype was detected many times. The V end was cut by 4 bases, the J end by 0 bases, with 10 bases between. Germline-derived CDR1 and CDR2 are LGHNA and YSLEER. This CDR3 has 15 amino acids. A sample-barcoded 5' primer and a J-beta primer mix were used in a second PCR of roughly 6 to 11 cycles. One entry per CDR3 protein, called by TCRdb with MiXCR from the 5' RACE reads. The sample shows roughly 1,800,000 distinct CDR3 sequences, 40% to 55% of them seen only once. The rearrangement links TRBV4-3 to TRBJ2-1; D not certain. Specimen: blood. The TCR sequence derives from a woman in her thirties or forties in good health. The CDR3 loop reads CASSPSASSYNEQFF. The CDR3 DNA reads TGCGCCAGCAGCCCTTCTGCAAGCTCCTACAATGAGCAGTTCTTC.